There are many counts of the clone carrying this TCR beta chain. Its matching antigen is unknown. The CDR3 contains 16 residues. Germline V gene data show CDR1 as LGHNA and CDR2 as YSLEER. The V end lost 0 bases, the J end lost 4 bases, and 12 bases lay between the germline ends. The sample belongs to a study of T-cell reconstitution after alpha-beta-depleted transplantation in children. The library targeted TCRbeta and was prepared with unique molecular identifiers. TCRdb redid the calling of the PCR reads with MiXCR, one entry per CDR3 protein. The sample lists 400,000 to 550,000 distinct CDR3 sequences, 10% occurring once. Findings of the study overall: Approximately two months post-transplant, alpha-beta T cells reportedly originated from several hundred expanded graft clones. After one year, T-cell counts and TCRbeta diversity mostly came from new T cells. Some patients' high day-60 TCRbeta diversity was traced to surviving recipient T cells and thymic progenitors.

This sequence joins TRBV4-3 and TRBJ1-4; D remains unclear. The clonotype was recovered from a child aged 2 to 10 with inherited bone marrow failure, due to receive a stem cell transplant. Source: PBMCs, taken before TCRalphabeta/CD19-depleted stem cell transplant. The chain's CDR3 is CASSQDTRGVNEKLFF. In DNA, the CDR3 is TGCGCCAGCAGCCAAGATACCCGGGGTGTTAATGAAAAACTGTTTTTT.